These T cell receptor beta chains were read from a single sample in a study. TCRdb called the 5' RACE reads again in MiXCR, with one record for every CDR3 protein. The sample contains 5,500 to 8,000 distinct CDR3 sequences, about three quarters of which appear only once. Material: tumor-infiltrating Tregs sorted from the breast tumor. These receptors came from a female donor with breast cancer. Each CDR3 is given with its conserved first and last residue. The order of the fields is clone size, V gene, CDR3 length, D gene, J gene, CDR3 DNA, CDR3 protein. A D gene is named only where the DNA matches it firmly. The size of a clone is reported for some rows only, either as once, few or many, or as a class for expanded clones.

abundance: .
v_gene: TRBV20-1
len: 13
d_gene: .
j_gene: TRBJ1-5
CDR3nt: TGCAGTGCTAGCCCCCACGGGAATGGGCCCCAGCATTTT
CDR3aa: CSASPHGNGPQHF

abundance: .
v_gene: TRBV29-1
len: 15
d_gene: .
j_gene: TRBJ1-1
CDR3nt: TGCAGCGTTGGTGGGGACACGGGCCCGAACACTGAAGCTTTCTTT
CDR3aa: CSVGGDTGPNTEAFF

abundance: .
v_gene: TRBV29-1
len: 14
d_gene: .
j_gene: TRBJ2-3
CDR3nt: TGCAGCCCTACTGACACGCCTGGCACAGATACGCAGTATTTT
CDR3aa: CSPTDTPGTDTQYF

abundance: .
v_gene: TRBV6-5
len: 16
d_gene: TRBD2
j_gene: TRBJ2-2
CDR3nt: TGTGCCAGCAGTCGTACTAGCGGGAGGGCGACCGGGGAGCTGTTTTTT
CDR3aa: CASSRTSGRATGELFF

abundance: .
v_gene: TRBV10-3
len: 16
d_gene: .
j_gene: TRBJ2-5
CDR3nt: TGTGCCATCAGTGAGGCCCAGGGTGCGATCCAAGAGACCCAGTACTTC
CDR3aa: CAISEAQGAIQETQYF

abundance: .
v_gene: TRBV12-3/TRBV12-4
len: 14
d_gene: TRBD2
j_gene: TRBJ2-3
CDR3nt: TGTGCCAGCAGTCTAGCGGGGGGCACAGATACGCAGTATTTT
CDR3aa: CASSLAGGTDTQYF

abundance: .
v_gene: TRBV9
len: 14
d_gene: .
j_gene: TRBJ1-2
CDR3nt: TGTGCCAGCAGCTCTCATGGGAGTAACTATGGCTACACCTTC
CDR3aa: CASSSHGSNYGYTF

abundance: .
v_gene: TRBV6-5
len: 13
d_gene: .
j_gene: TRBJ2-7
CDR3nt: TGTGCCAGCAGTAAGAGGGAGGTGGGCGAGCAGTACTTC
CDR3aa: CASSKREVGEQYF

abundance: few
v_gene: TRBV6-5
len: 14
d_gene: TRBD1
j_gene: TRBJ2-1
CDR3nt: TGTGCCAGCAGTCAGCCGCGGACAGGGTCTGAGCAGTTCTTC
CDR3aa: CASSQPRTGSEQFF

abundance: .
v_gene: TRBV19
len: 13
d_gene: .
j_gene: TRBJ2-3
CDR3nt: TGTGCCAGTAGTCCGGGAGCGGCAGATACGCAGTATTTT
CDR3aa: CASSPGAADTQYF

abundance: .
v_gene: TRBV29-1
len: 14
d_gene: .
j_gene: TRBJ1-1
CDR3nt: TGCAGCGTTGAAGTGGGGATTCGGGGCACTGAAGCTTTCTTT
CDR3aa: CSVEVGIRGTEAFF

abundance: few
v_gene: TRBV12-3/TRBV12-4
len: 14
d_gene: .
j_gene: TRBJ1-2
CDR3nt: TGTGCCAGCAGTTTTTCGGACAAGAACTATGGCTACACCTTC
CDR3aa: CASSFSDKNYGYTF

abundance: few
v_gene: TRBV7-7
len: 13
d_gene: TRBD2
j_gene: TRBJ2-1
CDR3nt: TGTGCTGTAAGGACTAGTTCGGGCAATGAGCAGTTCTTC
CDR3aa: CAVRTSSGNEQFF

abundance: .
v_gene: TRBV12-3/TRBV12-4
len: 11
d_gene: .
j_gene: TRBJ1-1
CDR3nt: TGTGCCAGCAGTTTTGAGGGTGAAGCTTTCTTT
CDR3aa: CASSFEGEAFF

abundance: .
v_gene: TRBV5-1
len: 14
d_gene: TRBD2
j_gene: TRBJ2-1
CDR3nt: TGCGCCAGCGAGACTAGCGGGAACAACAATGAGCAGTTCTTC
CDR3aa: CASETSGNNNEQFF

abundance: .
v_gene: TRBV7-3
len: 12
d_gene: .
j_gene: TRBJ2-2
CDR3nt: TGTGCCAGCAGCCAGGGCCTCGGGGAGCTGTTTTTT
CDR3aa: CASSQGLGELFF

abundance: .
v_gene: TRBV4-1
len: 16
d_gene: TRBD2
j_gene: TRBJ2-5
CDR3nt: TGCGCCAGCAGCCAAGATAGTCCGGGGGGGCTGGAGACCCAGTACTTC
CDR3aa: CASSQDSPGGLETQYF

abundance: few
v_gene: TRBV7-9
len: 11
d_gene: .
j_gene: TRBJ2-7
CDR3nt: TGTGCCAGCAGCACCTACTACGAGCAGTACTTC
CDR3aa: CASSTYYEQYF

abundance: .
v_gene: TRBV20-1
len: 14
d_gene: TRBD2
j_gene: TRBJ2-1
CDR3nt: TGCAGTGCCCCCCTAGCGGGAGCCTACAATGAGCAGTTCTTC
CDR3aa: CSAPLAGAYNEQFF

abundance: .
v_gene: TRBV29-1
len: 11
d_gene: .
j_gene: TRBJ2-5
CDR3nt: TGCAGCGTTGAAGACCGGGAGACCCAGTACTTC
CDR3aa: CSVEDRETQYF

abundance: once
v_gene: TRBV12-3/TRBV12-4
len: 14
d_gene: .
j_gene: TRBJ1-1
CDR3nt: TGTGCCAGCAACCTTGAGGGCGTGAACACTGAAGCTTTCTTT
CDR3aa: CASNLEGVNTEAFF

abundance: .
v_gene: TRBV5-1
len: 14
d_gene: TRBD1
j_gene: TRBJ1-2
CDR3nt: TGCGCCAGCAGCTTGGAAGGGGGCCCCACCGGCTACACCTTC
CDR3aa: CASSLEGGPTGYTF

abundance: few
v_gene: TRBV6-1
len: 14
d_gene: .
j_gene: TRBJ2-7
CDR3nt: TGTGCCAGCAGTGAAGACACCGATTCCTACGAGCAGTACTTC
CDR3aa: CASSEDTDSYEQYF

abundance: .
v_gene: TRBV15
len: 16
d_gene: TRBD1
j_gene: TRBJ1-1
CDR3nt: TGTGCCACCAGCAGAGTGGGCAGGGGGAAAAACACTGAAGCTTTCTTT
CDR3aa: CATSRVGRGKNTEAFF

abundance: .
v_gene: TRBV5-1
len: 13
d_gene: .
j_gene: TRBJ1-1
CDR3nt: TGCGCCAGCAGCTTTGAGGAGGACACTGAAGCTTTCTTT
CDR3aa: CASSFEEDTEAFF

abundance: .
v_gene: TRBV4-2
len: 16
d_gene: .
j_gene: TRBJ1-1
CDR3nt: TGTGCCAGCAGCCAAGAGAAACAGGGAACGAATACTGAAGCTTTCTTT
CDR3aa: CASSQEKQGTNTEAFF

abundance: once
v_gene: TRBV27
len: 15
d_gene: .
j_gene: TRBJ2-3
CDR3nt: TGTGCCAGCAGGAGGGGAGGGACACAGCTTGCCCGGGAGTATTTT
CDR3aa: CASRRGGTQLAREYF

abundance: once
v_gene: TRBV20-1
len: 12
d_gene: .
j_gene: TRBJ2-5
CDR3nt: TGCAGTGCTAGGAAGGACAGCGAGACCCAGTACTTC
CDR3aa: CSARKDSETQYF

abundance: .
v_gene: TRBV9
len: 15
d_gene: .
j_gene: TRBJ2-7
CDR3nt: TGTGCCAGCAGCGTAGCCCCCGGGGGCGGATACGAGCAGTACTTC
CDR3aa: CASSVAPGGGYEQYF